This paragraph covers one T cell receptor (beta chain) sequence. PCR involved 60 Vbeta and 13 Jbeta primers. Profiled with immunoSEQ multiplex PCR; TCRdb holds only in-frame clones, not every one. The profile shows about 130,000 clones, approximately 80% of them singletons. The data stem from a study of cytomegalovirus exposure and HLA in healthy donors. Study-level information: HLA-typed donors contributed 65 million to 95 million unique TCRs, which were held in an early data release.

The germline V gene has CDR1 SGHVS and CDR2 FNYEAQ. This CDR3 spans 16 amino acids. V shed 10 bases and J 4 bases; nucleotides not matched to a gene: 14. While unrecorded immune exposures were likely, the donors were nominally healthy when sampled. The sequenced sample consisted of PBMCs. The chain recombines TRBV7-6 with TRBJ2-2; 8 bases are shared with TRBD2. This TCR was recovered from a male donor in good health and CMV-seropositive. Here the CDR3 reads CAIKGIGGDPTGELFF. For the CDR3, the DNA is TGTGCCATAAAGGGAATCGGGGGGGATCCCACCGGGGAGCTGTTTTTT.